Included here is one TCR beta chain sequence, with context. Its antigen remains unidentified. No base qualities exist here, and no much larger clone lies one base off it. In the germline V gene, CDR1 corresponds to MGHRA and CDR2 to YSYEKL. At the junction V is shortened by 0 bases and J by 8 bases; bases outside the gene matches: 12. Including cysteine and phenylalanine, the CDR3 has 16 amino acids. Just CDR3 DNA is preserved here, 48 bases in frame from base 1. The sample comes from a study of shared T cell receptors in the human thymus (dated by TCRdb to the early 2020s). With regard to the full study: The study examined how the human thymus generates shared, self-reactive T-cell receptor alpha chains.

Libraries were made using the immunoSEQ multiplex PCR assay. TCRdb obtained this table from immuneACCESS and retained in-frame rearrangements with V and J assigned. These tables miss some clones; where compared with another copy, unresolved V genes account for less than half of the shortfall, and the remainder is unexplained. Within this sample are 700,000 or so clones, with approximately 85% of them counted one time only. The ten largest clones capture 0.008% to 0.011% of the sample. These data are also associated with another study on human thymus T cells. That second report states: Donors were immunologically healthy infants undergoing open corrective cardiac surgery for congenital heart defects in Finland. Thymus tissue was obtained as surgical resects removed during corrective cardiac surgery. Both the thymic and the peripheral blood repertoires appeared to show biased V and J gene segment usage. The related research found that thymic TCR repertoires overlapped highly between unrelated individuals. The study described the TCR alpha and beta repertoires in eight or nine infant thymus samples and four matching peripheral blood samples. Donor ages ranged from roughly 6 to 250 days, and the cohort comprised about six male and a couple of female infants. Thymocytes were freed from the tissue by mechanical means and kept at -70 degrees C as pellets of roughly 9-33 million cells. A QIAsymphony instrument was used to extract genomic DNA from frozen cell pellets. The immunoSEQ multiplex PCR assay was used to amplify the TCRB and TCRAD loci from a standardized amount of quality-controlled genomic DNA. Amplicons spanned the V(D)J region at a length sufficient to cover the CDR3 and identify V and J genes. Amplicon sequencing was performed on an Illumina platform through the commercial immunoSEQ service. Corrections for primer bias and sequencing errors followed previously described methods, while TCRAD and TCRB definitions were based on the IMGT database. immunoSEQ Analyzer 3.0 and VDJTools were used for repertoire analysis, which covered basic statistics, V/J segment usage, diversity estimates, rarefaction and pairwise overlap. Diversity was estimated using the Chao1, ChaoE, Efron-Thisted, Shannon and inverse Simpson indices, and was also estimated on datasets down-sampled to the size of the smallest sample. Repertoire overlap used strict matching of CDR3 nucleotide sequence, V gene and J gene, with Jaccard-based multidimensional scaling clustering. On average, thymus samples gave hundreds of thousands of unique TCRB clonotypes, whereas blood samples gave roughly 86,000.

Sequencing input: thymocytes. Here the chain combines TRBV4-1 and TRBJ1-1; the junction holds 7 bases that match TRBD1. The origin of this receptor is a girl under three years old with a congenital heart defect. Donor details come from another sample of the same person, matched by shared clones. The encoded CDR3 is CASSQDLILVRGEAFF. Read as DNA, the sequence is TGCGCCAGCAGCCAAGATTTGATTTTGGTCAGGGGGGAAGCTTTCTTT.